Below, 2 T cell receptor beta chains from the same sample are listed, as sequenced in a study of cytomegalovirus exposure and HLA in healthy donors. Primers included in the PCR were 60 Vbeta and 13 Jbeta primers. Profiled with immunoSEQ multiplex PCR; TCRdb holds only in-frame clones, not every one. The sample carries 70,000 or so clones, roughly nine tenths recorded once. Sequencing was carried out using PBMCs. Every receptor here comes from a woman in her 30s in good health and CMV-seropositive.

This clone was recorded a few times. The chain employs TRBV25-1 and TRBJ1-1; perhaps TRBD1 as D (6 bases). CDR3 length: 14 amino acids. Trimming removed 8 bases at V and 4 bases at J, with 17 bases between. Germline CDR1 is MGHDK and CDR2 is SYGVNS. CDR3 coding DNA: TGTGCCAGCTCGCTGGACAGTTATGGCACTGAAGCTTTCTTT. Protein: CASSLDSYGTEAFF.

A word on this clone: Compared with germline, one end of the junction differs, possibly owing to a read error. The gene calls are TRBV7-8 and TRBJ2-3; 9 positions agree with TRBD2. Germline CDR1 and CDR2: SGHVS and FQNEAQ. The length of the CDR3 is 14 residues. The CDR3 spells CASTEGTSTDTQYF. As DNA, the CDR3 is TGTGCCAGTACGGAGGGGACTAGCACCGATACGCAGTATTTT.